Below are 15 T cell receptor beta chains sequenced from a single sample in a study of cytomegalovirus exposure and HLA in healthy donors. PCR was performed using 60 Vbeta and 13 Jbeta primers. Sequencing was performed with immunoSEQ multiplex PCR; in TCRdb, only in-frame clones are kept and a portion is missing. This listing includes about 170,000 clones. The sequenced material came from PBMCs. The receptors come from a woman under 30 in good health and CMV-seropositive.

This rearrangement joins TRBV27 to TRBJ1-4; D gene ambiguous. The CDR3 loop spans 13 amino acids. Germline loops: CDR1 MNHEY, CDR2 SMNVEV (reference sequence). The germline V and J ends were trimmed by 4 bases and 5 bases, with 8 bases remaining between them. The chain's CDR3 is CASSSRENEKLFF. The CDR3 DNA sequence: TGTGCCAGCAGTTCCCGGGAAAATGAAAAACTGTTTTTT. The full variable domain, completed using reference TRBV27 and TRBJ1-4, is EAQVTQNPRYLITVTGKKLTVTCSQNMNHEYMSWYRQDPGLGLRQIYYSMNVEVTDKGDVPEGYKVSRKEKRNFPLILESPSPNQTSLYFCASSSRENEKLFFGSGTQLSVL.

V is TRBV27 and J is TRBJ2-1, with 7 bases that match TRBD1. The germline V gene has CDR1 MNHEY and CDR2 SMNVEV (reference sequence). The CDR3 is 16 amino acids. V was clipped by 3 bases and J by 9 bases; unmatched bases: 14. CDR3 nucleotides: TGTGCCAGCAGTTTTACAGGGGTCCAAGGGCCTAGTGAGCAGTTCTTC. Translated: CASSFTGVQGPSEQFF.

V gene TRBV5-1 combines with J gene TRBJ1-1, with 7 bases aligning to TRBD1. Germline V lookup: CDR1 SGHRS, CDR2 YFSETQ. The CDR3 is made up of 14 amino acids. J was trimmed by 11 bases and V by 4 bases; bases with no gene match: 14. This chain's CDR3 is CASSRGQRERGAFF. The DNA of the CDR3 is TGCGCCAGCAGCAGGGGACAGAGAGAAAGGGGGGCTTTCTTT.

This chain's CDR3 is CASSPLLGEQYF. For the CDR3, the DNA is TGTGCCAGCTCACCGCTACTAGGCGAGCAGTACTTC. This rearrangement joins TRBV18 to TRBJ2-7, with a tentative D call TRBD2 (5 bases). Trimming took off 3 bases at V and 6 bases at J, with 9 bases between the two ends. The CDR3 covers 12 residues. Germline CDR1 reads KGHSH; CDR2 reads LQKENI.

The rearrangement joins TRBV5-1 to TRBJ2-3, with 9 bases fitting TRBD1. CDR1 and CDR2 (germline): SGHRS, YFSETQ. There are 15 residues in the CDR3. V lost 4 bases and J lost 3; bases outside the gene matches: 6. The CDR3 nucleotides read TGCGCCAGCAGCGAAGACAGGGGGTCGACAGATACGCAGTATTTT. It encodes CASSEDRGSTDTQYF.

The J gene is TRBJ1-1, the V gene TRBV15; D may be TRBD1 (6 bases). The length of the CDR3 is 17 residues. In germline, CDR1 is LNHNV, CDR2 YYDKDF (reference sequence). V was clipped by 0 bases and J by 2 bases, with 16 bases between them. The CDR3 DNA reads TGTGCCACCAGCAGAGATAAGGGGACACCGATCAACACTGAAGCTTTCTTT. The encoded protein is CATSRDKGTPINTEAFF.

The V and J genes are TRBV7-8 and TRBJ2-7; TRBD2 matches 14 bases. Per the germline V gene, CDR1 is SGHVS and CDR2 is FQNEAQ. Trimming took 4 bases from V and 3 from J; bases not matched to a gene: 5. CDR3 length: 16 residues. In nucleotides, the CDR3 is TGTGCCAGCAGCTGGGGACTAGCGGGAGCCCACTACGAGCAGTACTTC. This encodes CASSWGLAGAHYEQYF.

V is TRBV10-2 and J is TRBJ2-1; D not certain. Germline values: CDR1 WSHSY, CDR2 SAAADI. Trimming took 2 bases from V and 5 from J, leaving 10 bases between them. The CDR3 is 14 amino acids. This CDR3 reads CASSEISANNEQFF. The CDR3, as DNA: TGCGCCAGCAGTGAGATATCCGCTAACAATGAGCAGTTCTTC.

This chain uses TRBV12-5 with TRBJ1-5; the D is unclear. This CDR3 has 17 amino acids. Germline CDR1 and CDR2: LGHNT and FRNRAP. Trimming took off 3 bases at V and 0 bases at J, with 15 bases between the two ends. The CDR3 sequence: CASGFETEAHSNQPQHF. CDR3 bases: TGTGCTAGTGGTTTTGAGACGGAGGCTCATAGCAATCAGCCCCAGCATTTT. Complete variable domain (other parts from reference TRBV12-5 and TRBJ1-5): DARVTQTPRHKVTEMGQEVTMRCQPILGHNTVFWYRQTMMQGLELLAYFRNRAPLDDSGMPKDRFSAEMPDATLATLKIQPSEPRDSAVYFCASGFETEAHSNQPQHFGDGTRLSIL.

The chain combines TRBV5-1 with TRBJ1-1; 7 bases line up with TRBD1. The CDR3 runs to 12 residues. The germline V gene encodes CDR1 SGHRS and CDR2 YFSETQ. Trimming removed 4 bases from V and 7 bases from J; junction bases left unmatched: 4. DNA of the CDR3: TGCGCCAGCAGCGCGGGACAGCTTGAAGCTTTCTTT. It yields the protein CASSAGQLEAFF. Full variable domain (rest looked up from reference TRBV5-1 and TRBJ1-1): KAGVTQTPRYLIKTRGQQVTLSCSPISGHRSVSWYQQTPGQGLQFLFEYFSETQRNKGNFPGRFSGRQFSNSRSEMNVSTLELGDSALYLCASSAGQLEAFFGQGTRLTVV.

The V call is TRBV13, the J call TRBJ2-3, with TRBD2 matching over 10 bases. The germline V gene encodes CDR1 PRHDT and CDR2 FYEKMQ (reference sequence). This CDR3 is built from 14 residues. V was clipped by 3 bases and J by 6 bases; unmatched bases: 3. Written as DNA, the CDR3 is TGTGCCAGCAGCTTCACTAGCGGGGCCGATACGCAGTATTTT. This encodes CASSFTSGADTQYF.

The chain has TRBV4-3 and TRBJ2-1; the D is unclear. CDR3 length: 15 residues. Germline V gene sequence: CDR1 LGHNA, CDR2 YSLEER. Trimming took 0 bases from V and 0 from J, leaving 6 bases between them. The chain's CDR3 is CASSQDLSSYNEQFF. In DNA form, the CDR3 reads TGCGCCAGCAGCCAAGATCTTAGCTCCTACAATGAGCAGTTCTTC.

The V and J genes are TRBV5-1 and TRBJ1-1, with TRBD1 as a possible D gene (6 bases). Between the trimmed V and J ends, which lost 2 bases and 0 bases, there was a span of 11 bases. CDR1 is SGHRS and CDR2 is YFSETQ in the germline V gene. The length of the CDR3 is 15 residues. CDR3 DNA sequence: TGCGCCAGCAGCTTCGGGGGGCATGTGAACACTGAAGCTTTCTTT. Protein product: CASSFGGHVNTEAFF. Full variable domain (rest looked up from reference TRBV5-1 and TRBJ1-1): KAGVTQTPRYLIKTRGQQVTLSCSPISGHRSVSWYQQTPGQGLQFLFEYFSETQRNKGNFPGRFSGRQFSNSRSEMNVSTLELGDSALYLCASSFGGHVNTEAFFGQGTRLTVV.

V is TRBV18 and J is TRBJ1-1; D ambiguous. Germline CDR1 is KGHSH and CDR2 is LQKENI. CDR3 length equals 13 residues. V lost 3 bases and J lost 1, with 6 bases in between. CDR3: CASSPSENTEAFF. CDR3 DNA sequence: TGTGCCAGCTCACCGTCAGAGAACACTGAAGCTTTCTTT.

This CDR3 reads CASSLLGGSEAFF. In nucleotides, the CDR3 is TGTGCCAGCAGCTTATTAGGAGGCTCTGAAGCTTTCTTT. The rearrangement links TRBV13 to TRBJ1-1; D is ambiguous. V was cut by 2 bases and J by 6 bases, with 10 bases left in between. Germline loops: CDR1 PRHDT, CDR2 FYEKMQ (reference sequence). The CDR3 covers 13 residues.